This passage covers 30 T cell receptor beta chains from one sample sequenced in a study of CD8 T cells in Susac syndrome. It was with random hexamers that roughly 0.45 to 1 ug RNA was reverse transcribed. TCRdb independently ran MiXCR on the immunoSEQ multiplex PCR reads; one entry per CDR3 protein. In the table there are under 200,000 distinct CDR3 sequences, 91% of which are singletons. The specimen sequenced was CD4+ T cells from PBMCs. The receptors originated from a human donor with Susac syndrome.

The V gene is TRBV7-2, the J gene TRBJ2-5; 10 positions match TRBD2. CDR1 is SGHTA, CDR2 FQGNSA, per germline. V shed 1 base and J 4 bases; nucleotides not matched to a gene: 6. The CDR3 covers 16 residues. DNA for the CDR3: TGTGCCAGCAGCTTAGGACTAGCGGGCCGGGGAGAGACCCAGTACTTC. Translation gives CASSLGLAGRGETQYF.

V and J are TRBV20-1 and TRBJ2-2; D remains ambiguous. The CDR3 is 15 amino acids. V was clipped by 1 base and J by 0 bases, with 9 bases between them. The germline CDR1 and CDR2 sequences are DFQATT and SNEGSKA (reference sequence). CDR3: CSARAYPANTGELFF. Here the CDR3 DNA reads TGCAGTGCTAGAGCCTACCCCGCGAACACCGGGGAGCTGTTTTTT.

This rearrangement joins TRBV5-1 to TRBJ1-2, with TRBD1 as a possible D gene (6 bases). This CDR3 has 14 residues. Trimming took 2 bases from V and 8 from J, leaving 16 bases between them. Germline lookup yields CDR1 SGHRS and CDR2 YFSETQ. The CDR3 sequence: CASSFGQRGGGYTF. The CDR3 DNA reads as TGCGCCAGCAGCTTTGGCCAGAGGGGGGGCGGCTACACCTTC.

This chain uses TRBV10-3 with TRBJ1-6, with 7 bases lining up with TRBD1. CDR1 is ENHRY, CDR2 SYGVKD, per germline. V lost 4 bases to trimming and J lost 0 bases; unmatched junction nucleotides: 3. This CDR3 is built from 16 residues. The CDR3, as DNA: TGTGCCATCAGTGGGACAGGAAGCTCCTATAATTCACCCCTCCACTTT. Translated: CAISGTGSSYNSPLHF.

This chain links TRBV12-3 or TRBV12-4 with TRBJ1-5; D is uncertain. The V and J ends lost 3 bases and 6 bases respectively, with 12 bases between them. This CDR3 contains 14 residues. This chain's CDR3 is CASSFSAGSQPQHF. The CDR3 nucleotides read TGTGCCAGCAGTTTCTCGGCAGGCAGTCAGCCCCAGCATTTT.

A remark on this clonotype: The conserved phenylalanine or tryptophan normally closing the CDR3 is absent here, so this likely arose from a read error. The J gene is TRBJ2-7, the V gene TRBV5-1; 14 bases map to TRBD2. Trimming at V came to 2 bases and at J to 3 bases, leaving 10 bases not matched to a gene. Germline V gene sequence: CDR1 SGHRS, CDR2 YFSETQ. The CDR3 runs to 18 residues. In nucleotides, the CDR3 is TGCGCCAGCAGCTTAGGGACTAGCGGGAGTGTTCCCCTCTACGAGCAGTACCTC. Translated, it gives CASSLGTSGSVPLYEQYL.

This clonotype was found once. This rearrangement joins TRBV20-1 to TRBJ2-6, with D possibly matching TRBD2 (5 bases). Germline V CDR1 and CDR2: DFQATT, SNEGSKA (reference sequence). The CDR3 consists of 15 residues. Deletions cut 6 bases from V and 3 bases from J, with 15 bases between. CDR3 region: CSASGLGFGANVLTF. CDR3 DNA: TGCAGTGCAAGCGGTCTTGGGTTTGGGGCCAACGTCCTGACTTTC.

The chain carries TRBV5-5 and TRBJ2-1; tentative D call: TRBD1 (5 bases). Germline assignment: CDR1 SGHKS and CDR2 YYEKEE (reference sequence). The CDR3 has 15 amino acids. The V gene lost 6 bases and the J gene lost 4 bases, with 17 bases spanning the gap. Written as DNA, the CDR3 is TGTGCCAGCACCGTTGGGGCAGGCGCGTACAATGAGCAGTTCTTC. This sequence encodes CASTVGAGAYNEQFF.

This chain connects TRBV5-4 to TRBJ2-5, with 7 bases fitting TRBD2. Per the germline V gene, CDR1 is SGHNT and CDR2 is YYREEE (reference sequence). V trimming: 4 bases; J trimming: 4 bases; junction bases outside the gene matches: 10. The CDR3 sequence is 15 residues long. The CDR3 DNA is TGTGCCAGCAGCCAACCGGGACTAATAGGAGAGACCCAGTACTTC. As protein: CASSQPGLIGETQYF.

The CDR3 sequence is CASSLSGGNTGELFF. The CDR3 DNA reads TGTGCCAGCAGCTTGAGCGGGGGGAACACCGGGGAGCTGTTTTTT. The gene calls are TRBV5-4 and TRBJ2-2, with 8 bases fitting TRBD2. Germline V gene lookup returns CDR1 SGHNT and CDR2 YYREEE (reference sequence). Germline trimming cut 1 base from V and 1 base from J; bases unmatched to any gene: 0. This CDR3 is built from 15 residues.

The CDR3 region is CASSPRTRETDTQYF. The CDR3 DNA is TGTGCCAGCAGCCCCCGGACTAGGGAGACAGATACGCAGTATTTT. The chain recombines TRBV9 with TRBJ2-3, with 7 bases fitting TRBD2. Trimming at V came to 4 bases and at J to 3 bases, leaving 8 bases not matched to a gene. The CDR3 has 15 residues. From germline, CDR1 is SGDLS and CDR2 YYNGEE.

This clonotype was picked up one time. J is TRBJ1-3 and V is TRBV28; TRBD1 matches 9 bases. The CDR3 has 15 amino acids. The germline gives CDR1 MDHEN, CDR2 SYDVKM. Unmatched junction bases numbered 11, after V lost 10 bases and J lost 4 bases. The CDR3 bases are TGTGCCACCAGACAGGGGGGCATTGAGGGAAACACCATATATTTT. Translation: CATRQGGIEGNTIYF.

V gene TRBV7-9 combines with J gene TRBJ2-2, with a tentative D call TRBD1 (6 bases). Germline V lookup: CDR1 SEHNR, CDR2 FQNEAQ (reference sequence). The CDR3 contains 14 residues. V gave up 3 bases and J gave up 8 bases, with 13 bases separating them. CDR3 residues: CASSFQTGSGELFF. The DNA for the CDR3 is TGTGCCAGCAGCTTTCAGACAGGATCAGGGGAGCTGTTTTTT.

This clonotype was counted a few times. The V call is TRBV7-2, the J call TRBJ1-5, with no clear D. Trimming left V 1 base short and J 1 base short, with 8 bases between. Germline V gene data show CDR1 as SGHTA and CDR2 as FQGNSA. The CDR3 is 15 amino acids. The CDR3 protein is CASSLVGGSNQPQHF. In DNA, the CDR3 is TGTGCCAGCAGCTTAGTGGGCGGCAGCAATCAGCCCCAGCATTTT.

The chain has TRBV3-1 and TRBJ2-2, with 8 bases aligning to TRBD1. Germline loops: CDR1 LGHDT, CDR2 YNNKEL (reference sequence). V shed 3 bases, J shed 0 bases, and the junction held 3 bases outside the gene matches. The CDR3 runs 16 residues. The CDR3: CASSQRTGSNTGELFF. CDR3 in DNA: TGTGCCAGCAGCCAGCGGACAGGGTCGAACACCGGGGAGCTGTTTTTT.

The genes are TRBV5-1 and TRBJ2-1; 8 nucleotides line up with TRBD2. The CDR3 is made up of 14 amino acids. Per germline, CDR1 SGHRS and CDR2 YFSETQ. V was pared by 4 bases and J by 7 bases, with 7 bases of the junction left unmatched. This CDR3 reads CASSPKRERNEQFF. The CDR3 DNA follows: TGCGCCAGCAGCCCGAAGCGGGAGAGAAATGAGCAGTTCTTC.

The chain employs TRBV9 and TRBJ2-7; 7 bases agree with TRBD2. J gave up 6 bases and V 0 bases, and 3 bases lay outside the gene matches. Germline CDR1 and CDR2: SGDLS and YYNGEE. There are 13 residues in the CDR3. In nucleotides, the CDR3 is TGTGCCAGCAGCGTAGCTGGCGGGAGCGAGCAGTACTTC. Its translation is CASSVAGGSEQYF.

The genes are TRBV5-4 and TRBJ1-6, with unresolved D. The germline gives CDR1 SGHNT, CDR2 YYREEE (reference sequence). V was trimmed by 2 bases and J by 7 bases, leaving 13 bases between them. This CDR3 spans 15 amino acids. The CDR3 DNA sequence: TGTGCCAGCAGCTTTGACGGACTGGGGAATTCACCCCTCCACTTT. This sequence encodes CASSFDGLGNSPLHF.

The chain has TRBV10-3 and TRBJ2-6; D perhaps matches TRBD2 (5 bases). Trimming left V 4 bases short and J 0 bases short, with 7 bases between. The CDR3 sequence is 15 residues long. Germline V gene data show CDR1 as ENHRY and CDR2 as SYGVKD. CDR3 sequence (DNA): TGTGCCATCAGTGGTGGGAGCTCTGGGGCCAACGTCCTGACTTTC. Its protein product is CAISGGSSGANVLTF.

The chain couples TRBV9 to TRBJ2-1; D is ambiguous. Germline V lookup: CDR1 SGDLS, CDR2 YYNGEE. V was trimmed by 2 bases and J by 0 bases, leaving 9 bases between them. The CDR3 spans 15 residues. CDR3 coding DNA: TGTGCCAGCAGCGTCGGCTCCCTCTCCTACAATGAGCAGTTCTTC. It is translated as CASSVGSLSYNEQFF.

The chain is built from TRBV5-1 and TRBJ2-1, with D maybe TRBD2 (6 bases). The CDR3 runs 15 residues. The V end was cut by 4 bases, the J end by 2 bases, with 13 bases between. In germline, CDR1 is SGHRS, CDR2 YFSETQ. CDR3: CASSPPGTAYNEQFF. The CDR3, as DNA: TGCGCCAGCAGCCCCCCCGGGACTGCCTACAATGAGCAGTTCTTC.

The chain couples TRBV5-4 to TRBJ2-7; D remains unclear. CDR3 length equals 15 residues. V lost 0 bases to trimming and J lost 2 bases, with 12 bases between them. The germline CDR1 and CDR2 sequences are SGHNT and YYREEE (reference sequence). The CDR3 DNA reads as TGTGCCAGCAGCTTGGATGGTTCAGGTACCTACGAGCAGTACTTC. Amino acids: CASSLDGSGTYEQYF.

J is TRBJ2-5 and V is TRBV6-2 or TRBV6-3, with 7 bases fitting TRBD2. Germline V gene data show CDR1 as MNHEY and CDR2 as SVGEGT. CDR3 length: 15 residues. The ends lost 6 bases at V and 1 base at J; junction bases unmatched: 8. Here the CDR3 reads CASSSGGALQETQYF. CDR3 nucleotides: TGTGCCAGCAGCTCGGGGGGAGCCCTCCAAGAGACCCAGTACTTC.

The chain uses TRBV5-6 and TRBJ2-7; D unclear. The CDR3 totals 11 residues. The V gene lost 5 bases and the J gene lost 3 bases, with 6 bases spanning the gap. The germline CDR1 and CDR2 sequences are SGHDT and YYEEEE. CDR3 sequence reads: CASRTYYEQYF. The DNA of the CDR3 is TGTGCCAGCAGAACCTACTACGAGCAGTACTTC. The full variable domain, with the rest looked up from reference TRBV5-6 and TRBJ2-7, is DAGVTQSPTHLIKTRGQQVTLRCSPKSGHDTVSWYQQALGQGPQFIFQYYEEEERQRGNFPDRFSGHQFPNYSSELNVNALLLGDSALYLCASRTYYEQYFGPGTRLTVT.

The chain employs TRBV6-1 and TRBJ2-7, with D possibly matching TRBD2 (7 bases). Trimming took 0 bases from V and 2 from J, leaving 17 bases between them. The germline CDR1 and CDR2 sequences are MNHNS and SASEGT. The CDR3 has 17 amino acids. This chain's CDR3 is CASSEALGGPLTYEQYF. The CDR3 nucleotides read TGTGCCAGCAGTGAAGCGCTGGGGGGGCCACTCACCTACGAGCAGTACTTC.

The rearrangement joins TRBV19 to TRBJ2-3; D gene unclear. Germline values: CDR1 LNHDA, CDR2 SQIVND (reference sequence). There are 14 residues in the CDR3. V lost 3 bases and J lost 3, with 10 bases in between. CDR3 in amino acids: CASSMMANTDTQYF. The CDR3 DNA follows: TGTGCCAGTAGTATGATGGCAAATACAGATACGCAGTATTTT.

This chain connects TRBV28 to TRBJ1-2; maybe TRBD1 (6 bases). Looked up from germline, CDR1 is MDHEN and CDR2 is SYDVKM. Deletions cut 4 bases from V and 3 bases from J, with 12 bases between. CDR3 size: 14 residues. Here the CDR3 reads CASSSRDTDYGYTF. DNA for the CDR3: TGTGCCAGCAGTTCAAGGGACACAGACTATGGCTACACCTTC.

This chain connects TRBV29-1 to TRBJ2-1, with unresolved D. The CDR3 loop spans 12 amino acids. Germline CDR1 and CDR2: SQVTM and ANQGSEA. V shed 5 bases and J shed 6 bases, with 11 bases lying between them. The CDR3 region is CSVTSSGNEQFF. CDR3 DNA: TGCAGCGTTACTTCTTCGGGCAATGAGCAGTTCTTC.

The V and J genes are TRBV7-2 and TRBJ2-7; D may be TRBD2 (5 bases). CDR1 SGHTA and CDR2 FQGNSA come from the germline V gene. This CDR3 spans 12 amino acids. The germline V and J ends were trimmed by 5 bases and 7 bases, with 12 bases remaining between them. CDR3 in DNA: TGTGCCAGCAGCCGCCGGCCGGGAGAGCAGTACTTC. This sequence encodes CASSRRPGEQYF.

CDR3 amino acids: CASSWDTGGNQPQHF. CDR3 bases: TGTGCCAGCAGTTGGGACACAGGGGGCAATCAGCCCCAGCATTTT. V usage is TRBV2 and J usage is TRBJ1-5; 7 bases match TRBD1. The CDR3 has 15 residues. Per germline, CDR1 SNHLY and CDR2 FYNNEI. The junction had 6 bases not matched to a gene; V was cut back by 5 bases and J by 2 bases.